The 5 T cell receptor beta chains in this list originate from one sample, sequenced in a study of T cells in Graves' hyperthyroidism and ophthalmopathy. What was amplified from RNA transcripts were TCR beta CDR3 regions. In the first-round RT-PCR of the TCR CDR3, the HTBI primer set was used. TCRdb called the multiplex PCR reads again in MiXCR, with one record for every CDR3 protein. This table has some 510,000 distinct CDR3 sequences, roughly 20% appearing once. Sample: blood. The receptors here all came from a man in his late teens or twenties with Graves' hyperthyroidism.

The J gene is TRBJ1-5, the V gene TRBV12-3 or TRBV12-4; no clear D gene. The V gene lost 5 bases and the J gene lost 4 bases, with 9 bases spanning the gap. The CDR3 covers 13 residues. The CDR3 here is CASSVTKNQPQHF. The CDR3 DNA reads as TGTGCCAGCAGTGTTACAAAAAATCAGCCCCAGCATTTT.

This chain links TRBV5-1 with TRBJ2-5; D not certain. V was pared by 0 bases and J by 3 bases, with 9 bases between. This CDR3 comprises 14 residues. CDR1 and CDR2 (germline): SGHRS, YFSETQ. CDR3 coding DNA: TGCGCCAGCAGCTTGGCCCAGTCGAAAGAGACCCAGTACTTC. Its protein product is CASSLAQSKETQYF.

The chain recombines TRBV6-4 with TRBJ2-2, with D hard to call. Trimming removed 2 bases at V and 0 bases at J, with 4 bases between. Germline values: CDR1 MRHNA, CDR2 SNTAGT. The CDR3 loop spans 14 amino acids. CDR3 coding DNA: TGTGCCAGCAGTGACGTCGCGAACACCGGGGAGCTGTTTTTT. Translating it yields CASSDVANTGELFF.

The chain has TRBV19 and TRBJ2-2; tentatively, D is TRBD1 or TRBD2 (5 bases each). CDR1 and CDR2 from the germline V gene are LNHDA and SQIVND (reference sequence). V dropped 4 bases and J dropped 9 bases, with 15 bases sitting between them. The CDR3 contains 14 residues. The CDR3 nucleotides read TGTGCCAGTAGTACCGGGACCCAGCTCCGGGAGCTGTTTTTT. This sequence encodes CASSTGTQLRELFF.

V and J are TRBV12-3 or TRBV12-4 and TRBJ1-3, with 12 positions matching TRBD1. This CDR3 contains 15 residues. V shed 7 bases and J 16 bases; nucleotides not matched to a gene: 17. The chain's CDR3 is CASTSRGTGGSGLYF. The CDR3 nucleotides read TGTGCCAGCACCTCGCGCGGGACAGGGGGCAGTGGCTTGTATTTT.